This record concerns one T cell receptor beta chain sequence. Its antigen is unidentified. Some clones are missing from TCRdb's copy, which holds only in-frame ones; the method was immunoSEQ multiplex PCR. The sample lists over 55,000 clones; 85% to 90% were seen once. This sample was taken from a study of a mutant IDH1 vaccine in newly diagnosed glioma. Study-wide context: Patients were started on vaccination 4-6 weeks after radiotherapy alone, or with temozolomide cycles. Males made up about 60% and females approximately 38% of treated patients, whose mean age was around 41 years. Points from the study as a whole: Evidence of vaccine-induced immune responses was documented in less than 95% of patients.

CDR3 size: 14 residues. V was clipped by 0 bases and J by 4 bases, with 9 bases between them. Germline loops: CDR1 SGHVS, CDR2 FQNEAQ. Indicated time point: week 5, during vaccination. Every vaccination contained 300 ug of the mutant IDH1 20-mer peptide and was paired with topical imiquimod. The clonotype originates from a woman aged 40 to 50 with glioma. Sample: PBMCs, taken from a glioma patient whose treatment included an IDH1 peptide vaccine. The chain carries TRBV7-8 and TRBJ1-2; possibly TRBD1 for D (5 bases). The CDR3 reads CASSLAGGGYGYTF. In DNA, the CDR3 is TGTGCCAGCAGCTTAGCGGGGGGGGGCTATGGCTACACCTTC.